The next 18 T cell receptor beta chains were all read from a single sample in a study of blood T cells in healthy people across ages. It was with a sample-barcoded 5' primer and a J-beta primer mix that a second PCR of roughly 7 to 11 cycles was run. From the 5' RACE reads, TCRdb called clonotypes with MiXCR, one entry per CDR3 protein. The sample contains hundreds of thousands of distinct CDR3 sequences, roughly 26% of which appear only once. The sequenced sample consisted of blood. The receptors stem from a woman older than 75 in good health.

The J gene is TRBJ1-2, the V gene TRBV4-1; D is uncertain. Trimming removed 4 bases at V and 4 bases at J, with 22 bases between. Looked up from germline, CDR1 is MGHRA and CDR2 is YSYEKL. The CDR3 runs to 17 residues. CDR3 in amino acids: CASSPSRRGDQSYGYTF. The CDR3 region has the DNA TGCGCCAGCAGCCCTTCTCGCCGGGGAGATCAAAGCTATGGCTACACCTTC.

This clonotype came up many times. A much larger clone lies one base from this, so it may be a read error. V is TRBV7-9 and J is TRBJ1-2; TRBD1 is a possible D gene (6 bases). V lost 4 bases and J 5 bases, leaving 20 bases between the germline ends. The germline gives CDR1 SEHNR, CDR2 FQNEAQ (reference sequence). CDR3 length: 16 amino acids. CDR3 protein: CASSSEGGSLTYGYTF. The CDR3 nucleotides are TGTGCCAGCAGCTCGGAGGGGGGTAGCCTGACTTATGGCTACACCTTC.

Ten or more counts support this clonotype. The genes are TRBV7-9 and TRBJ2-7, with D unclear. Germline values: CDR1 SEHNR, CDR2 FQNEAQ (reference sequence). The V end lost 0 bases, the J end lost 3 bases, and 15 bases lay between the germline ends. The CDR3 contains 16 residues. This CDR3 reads CASSLADREFNYEQYF. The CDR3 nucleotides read TGTGCCAGCAGCTTAGCTGATAGAGAATTCAACTACGAGCAGTACTTC.

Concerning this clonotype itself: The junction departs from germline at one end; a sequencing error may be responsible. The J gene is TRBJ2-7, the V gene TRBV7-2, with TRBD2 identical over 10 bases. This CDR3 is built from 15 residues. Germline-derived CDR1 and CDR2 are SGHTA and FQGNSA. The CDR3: CAGSLERGGYNEQYF. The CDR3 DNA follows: TGTGCCGGCAGCTTGGAGCGGGGGGGATACAATGAGCAGTACTTC.

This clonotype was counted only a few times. The DNA for the CDR3 is TGCAGTGTCCCGGACAGTAATAACTATGGCTACACCTTC. Translation: CSVPDSNNYGYTF. This sequence joins TRBV20-1 and TRBJ1-2, with D maybe TRBD1 (6 bases). This CDR3 spans 13 amino acids. Trimming shortened V by 7 bases and J by 1 base, and 13 bases separated the two germline ends. CDR1 and CDR2 from the germline V gene are DFQATT and SNEGSKA (reference sequence).

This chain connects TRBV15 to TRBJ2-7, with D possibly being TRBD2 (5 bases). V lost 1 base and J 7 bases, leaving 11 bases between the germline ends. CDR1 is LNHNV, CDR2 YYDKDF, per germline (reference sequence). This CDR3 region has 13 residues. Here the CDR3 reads CATSRGSGNEQYF. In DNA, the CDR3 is TGTGCCACCAGCAGAGGGAGCGGAAATGAGCAGTACTTC.

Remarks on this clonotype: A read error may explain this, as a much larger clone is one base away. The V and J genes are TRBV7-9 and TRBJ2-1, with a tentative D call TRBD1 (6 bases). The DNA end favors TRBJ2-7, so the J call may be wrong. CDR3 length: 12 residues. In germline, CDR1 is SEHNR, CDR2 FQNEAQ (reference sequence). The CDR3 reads CASSFGRGEQYF. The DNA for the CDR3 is TGTGCCAGCAGCTTTGGCAGGGGAGAGCAGTACTTC.

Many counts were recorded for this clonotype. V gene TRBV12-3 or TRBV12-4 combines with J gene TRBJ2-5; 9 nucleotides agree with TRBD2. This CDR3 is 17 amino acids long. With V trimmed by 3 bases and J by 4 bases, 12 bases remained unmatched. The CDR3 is CASSLSLQGREGETQYF. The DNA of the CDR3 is TGTGCCAGCAGTTTGAGCCTCCAGGGGCGGGAGGGAGAGACCCAGTACTTC.

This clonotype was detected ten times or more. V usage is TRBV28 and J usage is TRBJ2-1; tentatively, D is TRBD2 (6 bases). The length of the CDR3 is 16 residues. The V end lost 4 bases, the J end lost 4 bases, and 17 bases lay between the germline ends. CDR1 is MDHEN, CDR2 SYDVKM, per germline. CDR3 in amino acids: CASSSRRGASYNEQFF. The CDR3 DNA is TGTGCCAGCAGTTCCCGTCGCGGGGCCTCATACAATGAGCAGTTCTTC.

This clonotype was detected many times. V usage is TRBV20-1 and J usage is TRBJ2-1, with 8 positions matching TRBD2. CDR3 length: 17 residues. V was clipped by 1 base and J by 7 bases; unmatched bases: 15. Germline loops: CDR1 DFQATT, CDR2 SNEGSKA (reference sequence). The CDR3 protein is CSARAGGPSLKINEQFF. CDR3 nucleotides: TGCAGTGCTAGAGCGGGGGGGCCTTCTTTGAAGATAAATGAGCAGTTCTTC.

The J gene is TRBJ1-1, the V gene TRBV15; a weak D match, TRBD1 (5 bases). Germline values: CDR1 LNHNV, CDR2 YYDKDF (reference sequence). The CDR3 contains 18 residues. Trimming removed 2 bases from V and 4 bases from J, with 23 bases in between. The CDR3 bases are TGTGCCACCAGCAGAACACCCTTCGGGGGGAGGGACGGCACTGAAGCTTTCTTT. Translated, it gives CATSRTPFGGRDGTEAFF. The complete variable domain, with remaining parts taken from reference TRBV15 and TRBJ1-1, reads DAMVIQNPRYQVTQFGKPVTLSCSQTLNHNVMYWYQQKSSQAPKLLFHYYDKDFNNEADTPDNFQSRRPNTSFCFLDIRSPGLGDTAMYLCATSRTPFGGRDGTEAFFGQGTRLTVV.

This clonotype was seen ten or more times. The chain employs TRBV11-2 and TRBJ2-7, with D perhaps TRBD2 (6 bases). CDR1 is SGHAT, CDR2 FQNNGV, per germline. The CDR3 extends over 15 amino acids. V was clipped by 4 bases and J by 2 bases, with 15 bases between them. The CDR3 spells CASSSERDSPYEQYF. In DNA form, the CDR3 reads TGTGCCAGCAGCTCCGAACGGGACTCTCCCTACGAGCAGTACTTC.

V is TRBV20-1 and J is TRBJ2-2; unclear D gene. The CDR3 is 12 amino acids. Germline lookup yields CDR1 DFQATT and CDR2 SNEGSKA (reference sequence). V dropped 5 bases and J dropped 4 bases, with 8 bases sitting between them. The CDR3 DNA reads TGCAGTGCTGGCACCTTCACCGGGGAGCTGTTTTTT. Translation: CSAGTFTGELFF.

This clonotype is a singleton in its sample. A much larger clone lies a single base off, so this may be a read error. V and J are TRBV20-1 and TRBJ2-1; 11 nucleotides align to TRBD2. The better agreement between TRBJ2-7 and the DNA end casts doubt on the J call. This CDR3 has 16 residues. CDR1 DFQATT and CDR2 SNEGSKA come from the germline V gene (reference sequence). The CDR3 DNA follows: TGCAGTGCCCGAGCCCCCACTAGCGGGGGATACAATGAGCAGTACTTC. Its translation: CSARAPTSGGYNEQYF.

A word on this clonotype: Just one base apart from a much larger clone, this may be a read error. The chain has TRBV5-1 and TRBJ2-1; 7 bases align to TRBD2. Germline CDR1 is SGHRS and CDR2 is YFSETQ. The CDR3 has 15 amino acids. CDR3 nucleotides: TGCGCCGGCAGCTTGGGAGGGGCCTCGGGCCATGAGCAGTTCTTC. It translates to CAGSLGGASGHEQFF. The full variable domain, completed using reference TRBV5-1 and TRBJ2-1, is KAGVTQTPRYLIKTRGQQVTLSCSPISGHRSVSWYQQTPGQGLQFLFEYFSETQRNKGNFPGRFSGRQFSNSRSEMNVSTLELGDSALYLCAGSLGGASGHEQFFGPGTRLTVL.

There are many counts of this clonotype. DNA for the CDR3: TGTGCCAGCAGTTACCATACCTGGGGAGAGACCCAGTACTTC. This encodes CASSYHTWGETQYF. The chain links TRBV6-2 or TRBV6-3 to TRBJ2-5; D uncertain. The V and J ends lost 2 bases and 4 bases respectively, with 11 bases between them. The CDR3 consists of 14 residues. Germline CDR1 reads MNHEY; CDR2 reads SVGEGT.

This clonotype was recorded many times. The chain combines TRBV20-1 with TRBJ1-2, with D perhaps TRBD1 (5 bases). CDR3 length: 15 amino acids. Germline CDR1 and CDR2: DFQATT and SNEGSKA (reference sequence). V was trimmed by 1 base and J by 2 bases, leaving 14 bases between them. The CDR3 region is CSARAWDRLNYGYTF. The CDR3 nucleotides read TGCAGTGCTAGAGCCTGGGACCGCTTAAACTATGGCTACACCTTC.

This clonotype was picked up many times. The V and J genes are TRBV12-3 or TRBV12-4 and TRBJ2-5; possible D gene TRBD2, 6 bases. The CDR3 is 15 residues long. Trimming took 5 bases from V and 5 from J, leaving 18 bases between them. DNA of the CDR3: TGTGCCAGCAGTCGTCCGGTCAAAGGGAGGGAGACCCAGTACTTC. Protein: CASSRPVKGRETQYF.